This TCR beta chain emerged from a study of CD8+ T cells in alopecia areata. At the level of the study: The protocol delivered tofacitinib for 6 to 18 months, then withdrew it for 6 months. The study's findings and limits: Treatment with tofacitinib significantly lowered scalp clonality and reduced expanded CD8+ clones among the top 100. TCRs were shared less clearly across patients than in mice, possibly for HLA-related reasons.

To note about this clone: Its antigen is still unknown.

V was clipped by 4 bases and J by 7 bases, with 17 bases between them. The CDR3 length is 15 residues. Germline V CDR1 and CDR2: SGHTA, FQGNSA. Extraction and reverse transcription of RNA yielded cDNA as the sequencing template. The table came from immunoSEQ multiplex PCR; TCRdb's copy has only in-frame clones and leaves some out. The table has more than 90,000 clones, roughly 50% seen once; the top ten hold around 30%. Noted treatment: oral pan-JAK inhibitor, 5-10 mg twice daily. From PBMCs, CD4+ and CD8+ T cells were sorted. This receptor was taken from a human donor with alopecia areata. V and J are TRBV7-2 and TRBJ1-5; TRBD1 is a possible D gene (5 bases). The sample in question was CD8+ T cells sorted from blood, obtained at week 4, from a patient treated with tofacitinib. The CDR3, as DNA: TGTGCCAGCAGCTCCTCGTTTAGGGGCGGACAGCCCCAGCATTTT. Its translation is CASSSSFRGGQPQHF.